This TCR beta chain was captured by sequencing in a study of cytomegalovirus exposure and HLA in healthy donors. Broader study findings: The study put about 180 TCR beta chains on its list as cytomegalovirus-associated.

Clones were sequenced by immunoSEQ multiplex PCR, and TCRdb holds only the in-frame ones, with some missing. The sample records 200,000 to 250,000 clones, 75% to 90% being singletons. Germline assignment: CDR1 SGHVS and CDR2 FNYEAQ. The CDR3 loop spans 14 amino acids. Trimming shortened V by 4 bases and J by 1 base, and 10 bases separated the two germline ends. Remarks on this clone: No antigen is known for it.

The sequence came from a woman aged 18-29 years in good health and CMV-seronegative. The chain employs TRBV7-6 and TRBJ1-1; the D is unclear. The specimen was PBMCs. In nucleotides, the CDR3 is TGTGCCAGCAGCTCTCACCCGGGGAACACTGAAGCTTTCTTT. It translates to CASSSHPGNTEAFF.